This entry lists 27 T cell receptor beta chains sequenced from one sample in a study of T cells after yellow fever vaccination. MiXCR, run by TCRdb on the 5' RACE reads, gives a single entry per CDR3 protein. This sample carries around 590,000 distinct CDR3 sequences, 12% of them seen once, and the ten largest clones take under 15%. The material was PBMCs, obtained on the day of the yellow fever booster vaccination. The receptors shown here come from a man aged 25 to 40 who received the YFV17D yellow fever vaccine.

This rearrangement joins TRBV9 to TRBJ2-3; D remains unclear. CDR3 size: 12 residues. Germline V lookup: CDR1 SGDLS, CDR2 YYNGEE. The ends were cut back, 3 bases at V and 5 bases at J, with 7 bases in the middle. The CDR3 nucleotides read TGTGCCAGCAGCGCCAGCCTAGATACGCAGTATTTT. As protein: CASSASLDTQYF.

V and J are TRBV11-2 and TRBJ2-1; D is unresolved. There are 13 residues in the CDR3. The germline CDR1 and CDR2 sequences are SGHAT and FQNNGV. Between the trimmed V and J ends, which lost 10 bases and 3 bases, there was a span of 13 bases. The CDR3 protein is CATMDQLYNEQFF. DNA for the CDR3: TGTGCCACGATGGACCAACTCTACAATGAGCAGTTCTTC.

The J gene is TRBJ2-3, the V gene TRBV27; D remains unclear. The germline V gene encodes CDR1 MNHEY and CDR2 SMNVEV (reference sequence). Trimming pared 5 bases from V and 2 bases from J, leaving 8 bases between. The CDR3 has 13 amino acids. Written as DNA, the CDR3 is TGTGCCAGCAGTGGGCGAAACACAGATACGCAGTATTTT. Its translation is CASSGRNTDTQYF.

This clonotype was seen ten or more times. The chain combines TRBV5-4 with TRBJ2-2, with 9 bases matching TRBD2. V was pared by 5 bases and J by 3 bases, with 8 bases of the junction left unmatched. CDR3 length: 16 amino acids. CDR1 and CDR2 (germline): SGHNT, YYREEE (reference sequence). DNA for the CDR3: TGTGCCAGCAGAGGGCGGGAGGGCCAAGACACCGGGGAGCTGTTTTTT. Translated: CASRGREGQDTGELFF.

The rearrangement joins TRBV7-2 to TRBJ1-6; D may be TRBD1 (6 bases). With 3 bases removed from V and 7 bases from J, the gap between germline ends came to 10 bases. Looked up from germline, CDR1 is SGHTA and CDR2 is FQGNSA. The CDR3 sequence is 14 residues long. CDR3 DNA: TGTGCCAGCAGCTTTGGACAGAGGAATTCACCCCTCCACTTT. Translating gives CASSFGQRNSPLHF.

This clonotype has just a few counts. This chain connects TRBV7-2 to TRBJ2-2; D is unclear. This CDR3 contains 17 residues. V shed 5 bases and J shed 4 bases, with 20 bases lying between them. Per the germline V gene, CDR1 is SGHTA and CDR2 is FQGNSA. The CDR3 sequence: CASSPSPLTTSTGELFF. CDR3 nucleotides: TGTGCCAGCAGCCCATCACCACTAACGACGAGCACCGGGGAGCTGTTTTTT.

This clonotype was detected only once. V is TRBV20-1 and J is TRBJ2-2, with D perhaps matching TRBD2 (5 bases). Germline V gene sequence: CDR1 DFQATT, CDR2 SNEGSKA (reference sequence). V was cut by 1 base and J by 0 bases, with 9 bases left in between. The CDR3 sequence is 15 residues long. CDR3 protein: CSARVGAANTGELFF. The CDR3 coding sequence is TGCAGTGCTAGAGTGGGAGCCGCGAACACCGGGGAGCTGTTTTTT.

The chain recombines TRBV20-1 with TRBJ2-5, with 11 bases matching TRBD2. Losses at the gene ends were 3 bases for V and 4 bases for J; bases not matched to a gene: 1. The CDR3 runs 13 residues. In germline, CDR1 is DFQATT, CDR2 SNEGSKA (reference sequence). As DNA, the CDR3 is TGCAGTGCTAGGCTAGCGGGGGGAGAGACCCAGTACTTC. Translated: CSARLAGGETQYF.

This clonotype was found a few times. The chain is built from TRBV20-1 and TRBJ2-1; D is unclear. The V gene's germline CDR1 is DFQATT and CDR2 SNEGSKA (reference sequence). V was trimmed by 3 bases and J by 7 bases, leaving 7 bases between them. The CDR3 runs to 11 residues. CDR3 DNA sequence: TGCAGTGCTAGTGACGCGAATGAGCAGTTCTTC. It encodes CSASDANEQFF.

The chain combines TRBV20-1 with TRBJ2-1; 7 bases line up with TRBD2. Germline-derived CDR1 and CDR2 are DFQATT and SNEGSKA (reference sequence). Unmatched junction bases numbered 5, after V lost 0 bases and J lost 3 bases. This CDR3 is 15 amino acids long. CDR3 loop: CSARDILAVYNEQFF. The CDR3 bases are TGCAGTGCTAGAGATATCCTAGCGGTCTACAATGAGCAGTTCTTC.

This clonotype was picked up a small number of times. The chain joins TRBV7-2 to TRBJ2-5, with D perhaps matching TRBD1 (5 bases). Germline values: CDR1 SGHTA, CDR2 FQGNSA. V dropped 5 bases and J dropped 11 bases, with 12 bases sitting between them. CDR3 length: 11 amino acids. CDR3 amino acids: CASSPGSSQYF. CDR3 bases: TGTGCCAGCAGCCCAGGGTCCTCGCAGTACTTC.

V and J are TRBV20-1 and TRBJ1-2; D is ambiguous. The ends were cut back, 3 bases at V and 2 bases at J, with 7 bases in the middle. The germline V gene encodes CDR1 DFQATT and CDR2 SNEGSKA (reference sequence). CDR3 length equals 12 residues. CDR3 sequence: CSASSANYGYTF. Written as DNA, the CDR3 is TGCAGTGCTAGTTCAGCAAACTATGGCTACACCTTC.

V and J are TRBV9 and TRBJ2-3, with unresolved D. Germline V gene sequence: CDR1 SGDLS, CDR2 YYNGEE. This CDR3 is 14 amino acids long. V gave up 1 base and J gave up 2 bases, with 8 bases separating them. The CDR3 bases are TGTGCCAGCAGCGTACTAGTTGCCACAGATACGCAGTATTTT. Translation gives CASSVLVATDTQYF.

This clonotype was counted only a few times. V usage is TRBV6-2 or TRBV6-3 and J usage is TRBJ2-4; 8 nucleotides line up with TRBD2. The CDR3 runs 15 residues. CDR1 and CDR2 from the germline V gene are MNHEY and SVGEGT. V gave up 3 bases and J gave up 3 bases; unmatched junction bases: 4. The CDR3 region has the DNA TGTGCCAGCAGTTATACTAGCGGACTCAAAAACATTCAGTACTTC. Translation gives CASSYTSGLKNIQYF.

This clonotype was picked up a small number of times. The rearrangement joins TRBV6-5 to TRBJ2-3, with 12 bases fitting TRBD2. Trimming at V came to 3 bases and at J to 4 bases, leaving 8 bases not matched to a gene. Germline assignment: CDR1 MNHEY and CDR2 SVGAGI. The CDR3 consists of 17 residues. The CDR3 nucleotides are TGTGCCAGCAGTTATCATTCGCTAGCGGGAGGGGCAGATACGCAGTATTTT. Translated, it gives CASSYHSLAGGADTQYF.

This clonotype was seen a handful of times. This CDR3 is CASQTGDQETQYF. CDR3 DNA sequence: TGCGCCAGCCAGACAGGGGACCAAGAGACCCAGTACTTC. This chain connects TRBV5-1 to TRBJ2-5; 8 bases line up with TRBD1. V dropped 7 bases and J dropped 0; count of bases not matched to a gene: 2. Germline V gene data show CDR1 as SGHRS and CDR2 as YFSETQ. This CDR3 has 13 amino acids.

A few counts support this clonotype. The chain uses TRBV12-3 or TRBV12-4 and TRBJ1-6, with D maybe TRBD1 (5 bases). V lost 1 base, J lost 7 bases, and 11 bases lay in between. This CDR3 is built from 15 residues. The DNA of the CDR3 is TGTGCCAGCAGTTTAGACGGCAGGGAAAATTCACCCCTCCACTTT. Protein sequence: CASSLDGRENSPLHF.

The chain is built from TRBV6-4 and TRBJ2-5; either TRBD1 or TRBD2 may supply D (5 bases each). Germline CDR1 MRHNA, CDR2 SNTAGT. Trimming removed 7 bases from V and 4 bases from J, with 16 bases in between. This CDR3 comprises 14 residues. The CDR3 DNA sequence: TGTGCCAGCATTCCTTCAACGAGGGGAGAGACCCAGTACTTC. This codes for CASIPSTRGETQYF.

Only a few counts were recorded for this clonotype. This chain uses TRBV24-1 with TRBJ1-2; D is uncertain. Germline values: CDR1 KGHDR, CDR2 SFDVKD. V gave up 1 base and J gave up 5 bases, with 1 base separating them. This CDR3 region has 11 residues. The CDR3 sequence: CATSDFYGYTF. DNA for the CDR3: TGTGCCACCAGTGATTTTTATGGCTACACCTTC.

This clonotype was observed a handful of times. The chain recombines TRBV6-4 with TRBJ2-1, with D possibly TRBD2 on 6 matching bases. Looked up from germline, CDR1 is MRHNA and CDR2 is SNTAGT. V lost 4 bases and J lost 8, with 15 bases in between. The CDR3 runs to 14 residues. Here the CDR3 DNA reads TGTGCCAGCAGTGCGGTTAGCGGAAGGGATGAGCAGTTCTTC. Amino acid sequence: CASSAVSGRDEQFF.

The chain joins TRBV20-1 to TRBJ2-7; 9 nucleotides match TRBD1. Germline V gene data show CDR1 as DFQATT and CDR2 as SNEGSKA (reference sequence). V gave up 0 bases and J gave up 1 base; unmatched junction bases: 16. The CDR3 is 19 residues long. The CDR3, as DNA: TGCAGTGCTAGAGACAATCACCTAGGAGGGACAGGGATTTCCTACGAGCAGTACTTC. As protein: CSARDNHLGGTGISYEQYF.

In its sample, this clonotype was seen a few times. V usage is TRBV3-1 and J usage is TRBJ2-2; D tentatively reads TRBD1 or TRBD2 (5 bases each). CDR1 is LGHDT and CDR2 is YNNKEL in the germline V gene (reference sequence). Trimming left V 2 bases short and J 4 bases short, with 20 bases between. The CDR3 loop spans 18 amino acids. The CDR3 region is CASSQFEGVRGVTGELFF. CDR3 coding DNA: TGTGCCAGCAGCCAATTCGAGGGTGTTCGAGGGGTCACCGGGGAGCTGTTTTTT.

V gene TRBV6-5 combines with J gene TRBJ2-1; possibly TRBD2 for D (6 bases). Trimming shortened V by 2 bases and J by 4 bases, and 12 bases separated the two germline ends. Per the germline V gene, CDR1 is MNHEY and CDR2 is SVGAGI. The CDR3 length is 15 residues. CDR3 coding DNA: TGTGCCAGCAGTTACATCCGGGAGCAGTACAATGAGCAGTTCTTC. Its translation is CASSYIREQYNEQFF.

The chain uses TRBV18 and TRBJ1-5; D possibly corresponds to TRBD1 (5 bases). The V gene's germline CDR1 is KGHSH and CDR2 LQKENI. V lost 2 bases and J lost 0, with 14 bases in between. The CDR3 spans 17 residues. The CDR3 protein is CASSPTAGLYSNQPQHF. DNA of the CDR3: TGTGCCAGCTCACCAACGGCAGGGCTCTATAGCAATCAGCCCCAGCATTTT.

This clonotype has a handful of counts. The chain is built from TRBV6-1 and TRBJ2-2; unclear D gene. The CDR3 has 14 amino acids. The V gene's germline CDR1 is MNHNS and CDR2 SASEGT. V was pared by 5 bases and J by 5 bases, with 12 bases between. The CDR3 region is CASSRRLDTGELFF. The CDR3 bases are TGTGCCAGCAGTCGCCGACTTGATACCGGGGAGCTGTTTTTT.

This clonotype has more than one count but fewer than ten. CDR3 sequence reads: CASRAQAAYEQYF. The CDR3 coding sequence is TGTGCCAGCAGAGCACAGGCGGCCTACGAGCAGTACTTC. The chain joins TRBV7-9 to TRBJ2-7; D might be TRBD1 (5 bases). This CDR3 has 13 residues. Germline assignment: CDR1 SEHNR and CDR2 FQNEAQ (reference sequence). V gave up 6 bases and J gave up 2 bases, with 11 bases separating them. The entire variable domain, with the rest obtained from reference TRBV7-9 and TRBJ2-7, is as follows: DTGVSQNPRHKITKRGQNVTFRCDPISEHNRLYWYRQTLGQGPEFLTYFQNEAQLEKSRLLSDRFSAERPKGSFSTLEIQRTEQGDSAMYLCASRAQAAYEQYFGPGTRLTVT.

The V gene is TRBV20-1, the J gene TRBJ2-7, with a weak D call TRBD1 (7 bases). The CDR3 runs 13 residues. Germline CDR1 reads DFQATT; CDR2 reads SNEGSKA (reference sequence). V shed 6 bases and J shed 2 bases, with 14 bases lying between them. CDR3 amino acids: CSAITGEAYEQYF. The DNA for the CDR3 is TGCAGTGCCATAACAGGGGAGGCCTACGAGCAGTACTTC.